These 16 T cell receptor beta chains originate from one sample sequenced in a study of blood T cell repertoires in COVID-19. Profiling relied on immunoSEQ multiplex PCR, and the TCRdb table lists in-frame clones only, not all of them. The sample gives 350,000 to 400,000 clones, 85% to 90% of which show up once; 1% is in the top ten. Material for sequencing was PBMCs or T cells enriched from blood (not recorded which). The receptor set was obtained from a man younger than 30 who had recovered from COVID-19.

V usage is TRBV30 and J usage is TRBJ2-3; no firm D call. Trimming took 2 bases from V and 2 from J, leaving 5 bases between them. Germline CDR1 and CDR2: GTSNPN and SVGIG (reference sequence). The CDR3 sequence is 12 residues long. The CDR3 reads CAWSLLTDTQYF. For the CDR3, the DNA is TGTGCCTGGAGTTTACTCACAGATACGCAGTATTTT. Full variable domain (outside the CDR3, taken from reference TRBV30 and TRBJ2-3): SQTIHQWPATLVQPVGSPLSLECTVEGTSNPNLYWYRQAAGRGLQLLFYSVGIGQISSEVPQNLSASRPQDRQFILSSKKLLLSDSGFYLCAWSLLTDTQYFGPGTRLTVL.

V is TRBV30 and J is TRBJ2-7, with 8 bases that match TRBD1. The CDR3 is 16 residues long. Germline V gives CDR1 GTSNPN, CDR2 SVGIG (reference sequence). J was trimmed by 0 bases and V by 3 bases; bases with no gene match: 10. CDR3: CAWRGGRDRSSYEQYF. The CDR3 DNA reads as TGTGCCTGGAGGGGGGGACGGGACAGGAGCTCCTACGAGCAGTACTTC.

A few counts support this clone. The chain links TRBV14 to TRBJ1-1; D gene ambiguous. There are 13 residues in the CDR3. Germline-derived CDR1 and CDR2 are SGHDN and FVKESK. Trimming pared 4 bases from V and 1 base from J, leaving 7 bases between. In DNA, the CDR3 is TGTGCCAGCAGCCCGGAGTGGAACACTGAAGCTTTCTTT. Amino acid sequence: CASSPEWNTEAFF.

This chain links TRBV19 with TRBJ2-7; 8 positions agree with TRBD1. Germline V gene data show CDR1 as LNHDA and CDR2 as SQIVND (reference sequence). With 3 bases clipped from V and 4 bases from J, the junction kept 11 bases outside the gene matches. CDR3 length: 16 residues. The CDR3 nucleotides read TGTGCCAGTAGTATCACCCGGACAGGGAAGGGATACGAGCAGTACTTC. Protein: CASSITRTGKGYEQYF.

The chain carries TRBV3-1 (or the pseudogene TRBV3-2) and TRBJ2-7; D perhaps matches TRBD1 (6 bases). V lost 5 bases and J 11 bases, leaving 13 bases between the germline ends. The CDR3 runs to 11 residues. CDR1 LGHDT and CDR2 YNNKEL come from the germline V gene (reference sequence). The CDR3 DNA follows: TGTGCCAGCAGCAAACAGGGAAAAGAGTACTTC. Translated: CASSKQGKEYF.

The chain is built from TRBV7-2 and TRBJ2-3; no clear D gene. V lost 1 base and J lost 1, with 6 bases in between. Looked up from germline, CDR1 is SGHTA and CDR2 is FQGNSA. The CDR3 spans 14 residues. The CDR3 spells CASSLVTRTDTQYF. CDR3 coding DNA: TGTGCCAGCAGCTTAGTAACACGCACAGATACGCAGTATTTT. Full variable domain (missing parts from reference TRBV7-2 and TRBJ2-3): GAGVSQSPSNKVTEKGKDVELRCDPISGHTALYWYRQSLGQGLEFLIYFQGNSAPDKSGLPSDRFSAERTGGSVSTLTIQRTQQEDSAVYLCASSLVTRTDTQYFGPGTRLTVL.

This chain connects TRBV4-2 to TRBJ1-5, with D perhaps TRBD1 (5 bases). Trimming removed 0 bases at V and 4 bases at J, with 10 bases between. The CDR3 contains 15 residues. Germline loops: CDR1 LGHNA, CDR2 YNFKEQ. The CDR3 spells CASSQEIRANQPQHF. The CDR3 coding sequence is TGTGCCAGCAGCCAAGAGATCAGGGCTAATCAGCCCCAGCATTTT.

CDR3 protein: CASTPRGTGELFF. As DNA, the CDR3 is TGTGCCAGCACCCCACGGGGTACCGGGGAGCTGTTTTTT. The genes are TRBV6-2 or TRBV6-3 and TRBJ2-2, with a weak D call TRBD2 (5 bases). Germline V gene lookup returns CDR1 MNHEY and CDR2 SVGEGT. The CDR3 has 13 residues. Trimming removed 7 bases at V and 5 bases at J, with 11 bases between.

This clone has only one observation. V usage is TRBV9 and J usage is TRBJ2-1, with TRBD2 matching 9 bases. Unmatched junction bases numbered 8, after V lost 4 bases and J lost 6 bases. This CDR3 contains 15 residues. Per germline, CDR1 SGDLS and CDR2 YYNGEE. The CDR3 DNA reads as TGTGCCAGCAGCCAAGCTATTAGCGGGGGCAATGAGCAGTTCTTC. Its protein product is CASSQAISGGNEQFF.

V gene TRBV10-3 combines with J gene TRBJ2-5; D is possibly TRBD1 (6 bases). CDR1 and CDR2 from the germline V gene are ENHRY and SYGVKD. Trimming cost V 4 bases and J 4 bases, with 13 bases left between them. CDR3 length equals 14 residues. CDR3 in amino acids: CAISGNRDAETQYF. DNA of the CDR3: TGTGCCATCAGTGGTAACAGGGACGCAGAGACCCAGTACTTC.

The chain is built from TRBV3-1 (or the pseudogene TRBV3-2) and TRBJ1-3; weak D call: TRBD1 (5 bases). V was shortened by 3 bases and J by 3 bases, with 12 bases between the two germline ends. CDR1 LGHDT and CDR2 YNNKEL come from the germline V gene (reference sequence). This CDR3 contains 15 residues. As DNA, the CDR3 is TGTGCCAGCAGCCATGGCGGGGGAGGTGGAAACACCATATATTTT. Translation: CASSHGGGGGNTIYF.

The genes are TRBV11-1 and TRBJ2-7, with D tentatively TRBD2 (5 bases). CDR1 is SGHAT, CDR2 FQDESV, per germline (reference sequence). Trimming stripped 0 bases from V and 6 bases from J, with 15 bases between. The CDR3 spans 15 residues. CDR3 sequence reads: CASSLALAYGGEQYF. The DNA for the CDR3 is TGTGCCAGCAGCTTAGCGCTGGCTTATGGAGGCGAGCAGTACTTC. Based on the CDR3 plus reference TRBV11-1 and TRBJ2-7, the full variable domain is EAEVAQSPRYKITEKSQAVAFWCDPISGHATLYWYRQILGQGPELLVQFQDESVVDDSQLPKDRFSAERLKGVDSTLKIQPAELGDSAMYLCASSLALAYGGEQYFGPGTRLTVT.

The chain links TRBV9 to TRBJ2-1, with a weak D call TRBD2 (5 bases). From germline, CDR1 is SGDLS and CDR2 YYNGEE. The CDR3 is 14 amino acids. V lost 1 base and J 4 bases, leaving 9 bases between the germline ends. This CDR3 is CASSVLAGYNEQFF. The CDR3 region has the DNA TGTGCCAGCAGCGTACTAGCAGGTTACAATGAGCAGTTCTTC.

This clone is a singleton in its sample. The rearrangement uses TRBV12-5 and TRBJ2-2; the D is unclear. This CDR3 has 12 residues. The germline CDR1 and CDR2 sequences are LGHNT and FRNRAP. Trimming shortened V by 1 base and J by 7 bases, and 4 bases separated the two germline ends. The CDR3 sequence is CASGLGVGELFF. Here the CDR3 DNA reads TGTGCTAGTGGTTTGGGAGTCGGGGAGCTGTTTTTT. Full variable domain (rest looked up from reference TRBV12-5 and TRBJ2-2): DARVTQTPRHKVTEMGQEVTMRCQPILGHNTVFWYRQTMMQGLELLAYFRNRAPLDDSGMPKDRFSAEMPDATLATLKIQPSEPRDSAVYFCASGLGVGELFFGEGSRLTVL.

The CDR3 here is CASSDPYTQYF. The CDR3 coding sequence is TGCGCCAGCAGTGACCCCTATACGCAGTATTTT. The chain is built from TRBV10-1 and TRBJ2-3; D is uncertain. Germline CDR1 and CDR2: WNHNN and SYGVQD (reference sequence). Trimming removed 3 bases at V and 7 bases at J, with 5 bases between. This CDR3 is built from 11 residues.

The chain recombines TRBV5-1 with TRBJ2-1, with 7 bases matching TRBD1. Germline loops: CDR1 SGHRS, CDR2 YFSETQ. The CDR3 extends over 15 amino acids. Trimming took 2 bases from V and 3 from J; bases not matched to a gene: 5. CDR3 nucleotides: TGCGCCAGCAGCTTAGCCGGGGACAGCTACAATGAGCAGTTCTTC. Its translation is CASSLAGDSYNEQFF.